The text below deals with one T cell receptor (beta chain). The entry originates in a study of blood T cell repertoires in COVID-19. Study context: COVID-19 samples from acute and convalescent phases originated in the United States, Italy and Spain. T cells, B-cell-depleted T cells, or PBMCs supplied cDNA or gDNA.

The CDR3 has 15 residues. Germline CDR1 and CDR2: SGHRS and YFSETQ. The ends were cut back, 4 bases at V and 2 bases at J, with 15 bases in the middle. Per the authors' pipeline: Amplification of reference gene primers provided the estimated nucleated cell counts. TCRdb keeps only in-frame clones here, not all; method: immunoSEQ multiplex PCR. V, J and clone size derive from that table, while D and trimming were established from the DNA sequence. The sample carries tens of thousands of clones, around 83% recorded once. Material for sequencing was peripheral blood. V gene TRBV5-1 combines with J gene TRBJ2-5, with a possible D match to TRBD2 (5 bases). The receptor was isolated from a man in his fifties with COVID-19, enrolled during active disease. The CDR3 sequence: CASSREGGRQETQYF. CDR3 coding DNA: TGCGCCAGCAGCCGAGAGGGCGGGCGTCAAGAGACCCAGTACTTC.